This TCR beta chain is from a study of CD8 T cells in Susac syndrome. Germline assignment: CDR1 MDHEN and CDR2 SYDVKM. There are 13 residues in the CDR3. J lost 10 bases, V lost 7 bases, and 8 bases had no gene match. About 0.5 to 1 ug RNA was reverse transcribed with random hexamers. TCRdb reprocessed the immunoSEQ multiplex PCR reads via MiXCR and lists one record per CDR3 protein. The sample contains hundreds of thousands of distinct CDR3 sequences, 96% of which appear only once. This sequence was found in a human donor with Susac syndrome. Material for sequencing was CD4+ T cells from PBMCs. The chain uses TRBV28 and TRBJ2-1, with 9 bases matching TRBD1. This CDR3 reads CASTIQGAREQFF. The CDR3 nucleotides read TGTGCCAGCACCATACAGGGGGCTCGGGAGCAGTTCTTC. The full variable domain, in which reference TRBV28 and TRBJ2-1 provide the parts outside the CDR3, is DVKVTQSSRYLVKRTGEKVFLECVQDMDHENMFWYRQDPGLGLRLIYFSYDVKMKEKGDIPEGYSVSREKKERFSLILESASTNQTSMYLCASTIQGAREQFFGPGTRLTVL.